These 27 T cell receptor beta chains share one sample of origin, sequenced in a study of cytomegalovirus exposure and HLA in healthy donors. PCR involved 60 Vbeta and 13 Jbeta primers. Profiled with immunoSEQ multiplex PCR; TCRdb holds only in-frame clones, not every one. The sample has some 120,000 clones; around 81% are singletons. The sequenced material came from PBMCs. These receptors came from a woman aged 40 to 55 in good health and CMV-seronegative.

The chain recombines TRBV29-1 with TRBJ1-3, with D perhaps matching TRBD1 (5 bases). Germline V gives CDR1 SQVTM, CDR2 ANQGSEA. V gave up 6 bases and J gave up 0 bases, with 12 bases separating them. The CDR3 consists of 14 residues. CDR3 nucleotide sequence: TGCAGCGTGGGGGAGGCCAACTCTGGAAACACCATATATTTT. This sequence encodes CSVGEANSGNTIYF.

The CDR3 nucleotides read TGTGCCAGCAGCGCCGGGACAAACTATGGCTACACCTTC. Encoded protein: CASSAGTNYGYTF. The V and J genes are TRBV11-1 and TRBJ1-2; TRBD1 is a possible D gene (6 bases). There are 13 residues in the CDR3. V dropped 5 bases and J dropped 2 bases, with 9 bases sitting between them. The V gene's germline CDR1 is SGHAT and CDR2 FQDESV (reference sequence).

The rearrangement joins TRBV7-3 to TRBJ2-5; 7 bases are a match to TRBD1. Germline V gene data show CDR1 as SGHTA and CDR2 as FQGTGA. The CDR3 length is 16 residues. V dropped 4 bases and J dropped 5; count of bases not matched to a gene: 13. CDR3 nucleotide sequence: TGTGCCAGCAGCTGGGGAACAGGGGAGTTTCAGGAGACCCAGTACTTC. Translated: CASSWGTGEFQETQYF.

The J gene is TRBJ1-4, the V gene TRBV14; TRBD1 agrees at 7 bases. Per germline, CDR1 SGHDN and CDR2 FVKESK. Trimming cost V 5 bases and J 7 bases; bases outside gene matches: 10. This CDR3 region has 15 residues. The CDR3 here is CASSFRQGPGEKLFF. CDR3 DNA: TGTGCCAGCAGCTTTAGACAGGGTCCAGGTGAAAAACTGTTTTTT.

The rearrangement links TRBV6-1 to TRBJ1-5, with D tentatively TRBD1 (5 bases). Germline V gene lookup returns CDR1 MNHNS and CDR2 SASEGT. This CDR3 is 15 amino acids long. With 3 bases removed from V and 2 bases from J, the gap between germline ends came to 11 bases. The CDR3 here is CASSDVAGGNQPQHF. In DNA form, the CDR3 reads TGTGCCAGCAGTGATGTGGCGGGGGGCAATCAGCCCCAGCATTTT.

This CDR3 is CASSPVGEGEAFF. The CDR3 bases are TGCGCCAGCAGCCCCGTGGGAGAGGGTGAAGCTTTCTTT. The genes are TRBV5-1 and TRBJ1-1, with no clear D. CDR1 and CDR2 from the germline V gene are SGHRS and YFSETQ. The length of the CDR3 is 13 residues. V dropped 4 bases and J dropped 7 bases, with 14 bases sitting between them.

The V gene is TRBV30, the J gene TRBJ1-6, with D perhaps matching TRBD1 (6 bases). The ends were cut back, 0 bases at V and 8 bases at J, with 14 bases in the middle. The CDR3 extends over 15 amino acids. Germline V gives CDR1 GTSNPN, CDR2 SVGIG (reference sequence). The CDR3 DNA reads as TGTGCCTGGAGTGTACAGGGCAGGGCGGATTCACCCCTCCACTTT. It is translated as CAWSVQGRADSPLHF.

The chain links TRBV7-6 to TRBJ2-1, with D perhaps matching TRBD2 (5 bases). Trimming shortened V by 0 bases and J by 0 bases, and 9 bases separated the two germline ends. Germline assignment: CDR1 SGHVS and CDR2 FNYEAQ. CDR3 length equals 16 residues. The DNA for the CDR3 is TGTGCCAGCAGCTTAGCTAGCGTCAGCTCCTACAATGAGCAGTTCTTC. Translating gives CASSLASVSSYNEQFF.

In its sample, this clone was seen a few times. The V call is TRBV18, the J call TRBJ2-1; 8 nucleotides agree with TRBD1. This CDR3 is built from 16 residues. The junction had 13 bases not matched to a gene; V was cut back by 5 bases and J by 7 bases. Germline V gene lookup returns CDR1 KGHSH and CDR2 LQKENI. CDR3 in DNA: TGTGCCAGCTCAGCAAGCCGACAGGGGTTGTTGAATGAGCAGTTCTTC. It translates to CASSASRQGLLNEQFF. The entire variable domain, with the rest obtained from reference TRBV18 and TRBJ2-1, is as follows: NAGVMQNPRHLVRRRGQEARLRCSPMKGHSHVYWYRQLPEEGLKFMVYLQKENIIDESGMPKERFSAEFPKEGPSILRIQQVVRGDSAAYFCASSASRQGLLNEQFFGPGTRLTVL.

This chain connects TRBV5-1 to TRBJ2-1, with a possible D match to TRBD1 (7 bases). Germline CDR1 SGHRS, CDR2 YFSETQ. The CDR3 runs to 17 residues. The ends were cut back, 1 base at V and 4 bases at J, with 18 bases in the middle. CDR3 protein: CASSLNPTGAGYNEQFF. The CDR3, as DNA: TGCGCCAGCAGCTTGAACCCTACAGGGGCGGGATACAATGAGCAGTTCTTC. The full variable domain, rest sourced from reference TRBV5-1 and TRBJ2-1, is KAGVTQTPRYLIKTRGQQVTLSCSPISGHRSVSWYQQTPGQGLQFLFEYFSETQRNKGNFPGRFSGRQFSNSRSEMNVSTLELGDSALYLCASSLNPTGAGYNEQFFGPGTRLTVL.

The V gene is TRBV7-9, the J gene TRBJ1-4, with D tentatively TRBD1 (5 bases). Germline CDR1 SEHNR, CDR2 FQNEAQ (reference sequence). The V end was cut by 7 bases, the J end by 8 bases, with 17 bases between. The CDR3 is 14 amino acids. CDR3 region: CASTTAGVREKLFF. CDR3 DNA: TGTGCCAGCACCACCGCGGGGGTGAGGGAAAAACTGTTTTTT.

This clone was seen only once. The genes are TRBV7-3 and TRBJ2-1, with 8 bases lining up with TRBD1. The germline CDR1 and CDR2 sequences are SGHTA and FQGTGA. The ends lost 5 bases at V and 7 bases at J; junction bases unmatched: 7. This CDR3 comprises 14 residues. The CDR3 protein is CASSPGDRTNEQFF. CDR3 DNA sequence: TGTGCCAGCAGCCCGGGGGACAGGACTAATGAGCAGTTCTTC.

The chain recombines TRBV29-1 with TRBJ1-1; no clear D gene. Germline loops: CDR1 SQVTM, CDR2 ANQGSEA. The CDR3 runs to 11 residues. Trimming pared 4 bases from V and 0 bases from J, leaving 3 bases between. Here the CDR3 DNA reads TGCAGCGTTGCCTTGAACACTGAAGCTTTCTTT. Its translation is CSVALNTEAFF. Full variable domain (rest looked up from reference TRBV29-1 and TRBJ1-1): SAVISQKPSRDICQRGTSLTIQCQVDSQVTMMFWYRQQPGQSLTLIATANQGSEATYESGFVIDKFPISRPNLTFSTLTVSNMSPEDSSIYLCSVALNTEAFFGQGTRLTVV.

V gene TRBV4-2 combines with J gene TRBJ2-7, with 7 bases aligning to TRBD1. The germline V gene has CDR1 LGHNA and CDR2 YNFKEQ. This CDR3 contains 15 residues. V trimming: 1 base; J trimming: 2 bases; junction bases outside the gene matches: 5. The DNA of the CDR3 is TGTGCCAGCAGCCAAGGGGACAGTTGGACCTACGAGCAGTACTTC. Residues: CASSQGDSWTYEQYF.

The chain couples TRBV2 to TRBJ1-6, with TRBD1 as a possible D gene (6 bases). CDR3 length equals 16 residues. Trimming removed 6 bases from V and 5 bases from J, with 17 bases in between. CDR1 SNHLY and CDR2 FYNNEI come from the germline V gene. The DNA of the CDR3 is TGTGCCAGCAGCCTGCGGGGGGGGCGAGATAATTCACCCCTCCACTTT. Protein: CASSLRGGRDNSPLHF.

The CDR3 DNA follows: TGTGCCAGCAGCCCAGTCGAAAAACGGACAGATAACTATGGCTACACCTTC. Its translation is CASSPVEKRTDNYGYTF. The chain couples TRBV7-9 to TRBJ1-2; the D gene is possibly TRBD1 (6 bases). Trimming removed 5 bases at V and 1 base at J, with 20 bases between. The CDR3 sequence is 17 residues long. CDR1 and CDR2 from the germline V gene are SEHNR and FQNEAQ (reference sequence).

The rearrangement uses TRBV6-5 and TRBJ2-1; possibly TRBD2 for D (6 bases). V was shortened by 5 bases and J by 9 bases, with 14 bases between the two germline ends. The CDR3 consists of 13 residues. In germline, CDR1 is MNHEY, CDR2 SVGAGI. The CDR3 spells CASSGVGRSEQFF. CDR3 DNA sequence: TGTGCCAGCAGTGGCGTCGGGAGAAGTGAGCAGTTCTTC.

This sequence joins TRBV19 and TRBJ1-2, with a tentative D call TRBD1 (5 bases). With 3 bases removed from V and 3 bases from J, the gap between germline ends came to 14 bases. Germline V gene data show CDR1 as LNHDA and CDR2 as SQIVND (reference sequence). The CDR3 runs 15 residues. CDR3 region: CASSIWDPGDYGYTF. The CDR3 DNA is TGTGCCAGTAGTATTTGGGACCCGGGGGACTATGGCTACACCTTC.

This rearrangement joins TRBV18 to TRBJ1-2, with 7 bases fitting TRBD1. The germline gives CDR1 KGHSH, CDR2 LQKENI. CDR3 length: 16 residues. J lost 2 bases, V lost 4 bases, and 10 bases had no gene match. CDR3 loop: CASSHRDRVSNYGYTF. The CDR3 DNA reads TGTGCCAGCTCACACCGGGACAGAGTATCGAACTATGGCTACACCTTC.

The chain's CDR3 is CASSLLTGQNSPLHF. Here the CDR3 DNA reads TGTGCCAGCAGCCTACTCACGGGACAGAATTCACCCCTCCACTTT. The chain has TRBV7-6 and TRBJ1-6; the match to TRBD1 covers 7 bases. Trimming at V came to 5 bases and at J to 7 bases, leaving 8 bases not matched to a gene. CDR1 is SGHVS and CDR2 is FNYEAQ in the germline V gene. This CDR3 contains 15 residues.

The chain uses TRBV2 and TRBJ2-1, with 8 bases lining up with TRBD2. The CDR3 spans 16 residues. Germline assignment: CDR1 SNHLY and CDR2 FYNNEI. The J segment lost 3 bases and the V segment lost 0 bases, leaving 4 bases of the junction unmatched. CDR3: CASSEAGTRFYNEQFF. The CDR3 bases are TGTGCCAGCAGTGAAGCCGGGACTAGATTCTACAATGAGCAGTTCTTC.

The V and J genes are TRBV13 and TRBJ2-7; TRBD2 matches at 10 bases. V was pared by 5 bases and J by 3 bases, with 10 bases of the junction left unmatched. This CDR3 region has 16 residues. In germline, CDR1 is PRHDT, CDR2 FYEKMQ (reference sequence). The CDR3 region has the DNA TGTGCCAGCAGCAAGCACGAAGCGGGGGGGTTCTACGAGCAGTACTTC. Translating it yields CASSKHEAGGFYEQYF.

The CDR3 loop is CASSSHEGEHSYEQYF. The DNA for the CDR3 is TGTGCCAGCAGCTCCCACGAGGGGGAACACTCCTACGAGCAGTACTTC. The chain employs TRBV7-3 and TRBJ2-7, with D possibly matching TRBD1 (6 bases). There are 16 residues in the CDR3. With 4 bases removed from V and 0 bases from J, the gap between germline ends came to 16 bases. Germline V CDR1 and CDR2: SGHTA, FQGTGA. The full variable domain, with the rest looked up from reference TRBV7-3 and TRBJ2-7, is GAGVSQTPSNKVTEKGKYVELRCDPISGHTALYWYRQSLGQGPEFLIYFQGTGAADDSGLPNDRFFAVRPEGSVSTLKIQRTERGDSAVYLCASSSHEGEHSYEQYFGPGTRLTVT.

V and J are TRBV18 and TRBJ2-7; 12 nucleotides match TRBD2. Germline values: CDR1 KGHSH, CDR2 LQKENI. This CDR3 comprises 15 residues. After removal of 2 bases from V and 5 bases from J, the junction contained 4 bases not matched to a gene. DNA for the CDR3: TGTGCCAGCTCACCAAGGACTAGCGGGGCCCACGAGCAGTACTTC. Translation gives CASSPRTSGAHEQYF. Drawing the rest from reference TRBV18 and TRBJ2-7, the complete variable domain is NAGVMQNPRHLVRRRGQEARLRCSPMKGHSHVYWYRQLPEEGLKFMVYLQKENIIDESGMPKERFSAEFPKEGPSILRIQQVVRGDSAAYFCASSPRTSGAHEQYFGPGTRLTVT.

CDR3 protein: CASRRDTATDTQYF. As DNA, the CDR3 is TGTGCCAGCCGAAGGGACACCGCCACAGATACGCAGTATTTT. This chain uses TRBV6-5 with TRBJ2-3; tentatively, D is TRBD1 (6 bases). Germline V gene data show CDR1 as MNHEY and CDR2 as SVGAGI. V lost 8 bases, J lost 2 bases, and 14 bases lay in between. CDR3 size: 14 residues.

This chain uses TRBV7-9 with TRBJ1-1; D possibly corresponds to TRBD1 (6 bases). This CDR3 has 14 residues. V gave up 1 base and J gave up 3 bases, with 9 bases separating them. Germline V gene data show CDR1 as SEHNR and CDR2 as FQNEAQ (reference sequence). The CDR3 loop reads CASSLVGGHTEAFF. The CDR3 nucleotides are TGTGCCAGCAGCTTAGTCGGGGGGCACACTGAAGCTTTCTTT.

This chain uses TRBV7-9 with TRBJ2-7; D may be TRBD2 (7 bases). Trimming removed 6 bases from V and 2 bases from J, with 20 bases in between. The CDR3 loop spans 16 amino acids. The V gene's germline CDR1 is SEHNR and CDR2 FQNEAQ (reference sequence). The CDR3 here is CASSFLADRNPYEQYF. CDR3 nucleotides: TGTGCCAGCAGTTTCCTAGCGGACAGAAATCCCTACGAGCAGTACTTC.